These T cell receptor beta chains were read from a single sample in a study of blood T cell repertoires in COVID-19. Measured with immunoSEQ multiplex PCR; TCRdb has only the in-frame clones, and not every one. The sample consists of 270,000 or so clones, around 90% of them appearing once. Input material: peripheral blood. The source is a woman aged 55-69 years with COVID-19, enrolled during active disease. CDR3s include the opening cysteine and the closing phenylalanine or tryptophan. Fields, in order: clone size, J gene, V gene, D gene, CDR3 DNA, CDR3 protein. The D gene is left open where the match is weak. Expanded clones are given a class, and other clones once, few, many or no size at all.

clone size: -
J gene: TRBJ1-1
V gene: TRBV18
D gene: -
CDR3 DNA: TGTGCCAGCTCACCACCGTGGGGGCCCACTGAAGCTTTCTTT
CDR3 protein: CASSPPWGPTEAFF

clone size: -
J gene: TRBJ2-7
V gene: TRBV6-1
D gene: -
CDR3 DNA: TGTGCCAGCAGTGAAGGTACAGGGTCGATAGGGGAGCAGTACTTC
CDR3 protein: CASSEGTGSIGEQYF

clone size: -
J gene: TRBJ1-2
V gene: TRBV6-1
D gene: -
CDR3 DNA: TGTGCCAGCAGTGATCCTGGGGGGAACTATGGCTACACCTTC
CDR3 protein: CASSDPGGNYGYTF

clone size: -
J gene: TRBJ1-4
V gene: TRBV3-1/TRBV3-2
D gene: -
CDR3 DNA: TGTGCCAGCAGCCCGACAATTTCCGAGGGGGGGCGCGAAAAACTGTTTTTT
CDR3 protein: CASSPTISEGGREKLFF

clone size: -
J gene: TRBJ1-5
V gene: TRBV7-3
D gene: -
CDR3 DNA: TGTGCCAGCAGCTTGTATTCAGGGGGCAATCAGCCCCAGCATTTT
CDR3 protein: CASSLYSGGNQPQHF

clone size: -
J gene: TRBJ1-1
V gene: TRBV2
D gene: TRBD1
CDR3 DNA: TGTGCCAGCAGTAAGCTTCAGGGGGGGAACACTGAAGCTTTCTTT
CDR3 protein: CASSKLQGGNTEAFF

clone size: once
J gene: TRBJ1-4
V gene: TRBV10-2
D gene: -
CDR3 DNA: TGCGCCAGCATGGAAAGGGGAAGGGAAAAACTGTTTTTT
CDR3 protein: CASMERGREKLFF

clone size: -
J gene: TRBJ2-2
V gene: TRBV7-2
D gene: TRBD2
CDR3 DNA: TGTGCCAGCAGCCCCCTAGCGGGGGGGGGAACCGGGGAGCTGTTTTTT
CDR3 protein: CASSPLAGGGTGELFF

clone size: few
J gene: TRBJ2-4
V gene: TRBV28
D gene: TRBD2
CDR3 DNA: TGTGCCAGCAGTTCCCTAGCGGGGTTAGCCAAAAACATTCAGTACTTC
CDR3 protein: CASSSLAGLAKNIQYF

clone size: -
J gene: TRBJ1-4
V gene: TRBV9
D gene: -
CDR3 DNA: TGTGCCAGCAGCGTAGGTGTGGGCAGGGCTGCAACTAATGAAAAACTGTTTTTT
CDR3 protein: CASSVGVGRAATNEKLFF

clone size: -
J gene: TRBJ1-2
V gene: TRBV5-6
D gene: -
CDR3 DNA: TGTGCCAGCAGCTTGGTGAAAGGGGATGTTCATGGCTACACCTTC
CDR3 protein: CASSLVKGDVHGYTF

clone size: few
J gene: TRBJ1-2
V gene: TRBV4-3
D gene: TRBD1
CDR3 DNA: TGCGCCAGCAGCCAGGACAGGGGGAGCTATGGCTACACCTTC
CDR3 protein: CASSQDRGSYGYTF

clone size: -
J gene: TRBJ1-1
V gene: TRBV19
D gene: -
CDR3 DNA: TGTGCCAGTAGTATAGGGACCCGGGGCACTGAAGCTTTCTTT
CDR3 protein: CASSIGTRGTEAFF

clone size: -
J gene: TRBJ1-1
V gene: TRBV5-6
D gene: TRBD1
CDR3 DNA: TGTGCCAGCAGCTTTACAGGGGGCGAAACTGAAGCTTTCTTT
CDR3 protein: CASSFTGGETEAFF

clone size: -
J gene: TRBJ2-2
V gene: TRBV7-3
D gene: -
CDR3 DNA: TGTGCCAGCAGCCCCCAGGGTGGCTTCGCGAACACCGGGGAGCTGTTTTTT
CDR3 protein: CASSPQGGFANTGELFF

clone size: -
J gene: TRBJ2-7
V gene: TRBV7-7
D gene: -
CDR3 DNA: TGTGCCAGCAGCATCAATAGGGGCTACGAGCAGTACTTC
CDR3 protein: CASSINRGYEQYF

clone size: -
J gene: TRBJ2-1
V gene: TRBV30
D gene: TRBD2
CDR3 DNA: TGTGCCATAAATGCTGGGGGGGGCTCCTACAATGAGCAGTTCTTC
CDR3 protein: CAINAGGGSYNEQFF

clone size: -
J gene: TRBJ1-1
V gene: TRBV7-9
D gene: -
CDR3 DNA: TGTGCCAGCAGCTTAAATGGGCAGGGGCAAACTGAAGCTTTCTTT
CDR3 protein: CASSLNGQGQTEAFF

clone size: -
J gene: TRBJ2-7
V gene: TRBV29-1
D gene: -
CDR3 DNA: TGCAGCGTTGAGGACATCTCCAGGTACGAGCAGTACTTC
CDR3 protein: CSVEDISRYEQYF

clone size: -
J gene: TRBJ2-2
V gene: TRBV2
D gene: TRBD2
CDR3 DNA: TGTGCCAGCAGTGCTAGCGGGGGCACCGGGGAGCTGTTTTTT
CDR3 protein: CASSASGGTGELFF

clone size: -
J gene: TRBJ1-2
V gene: TRBV6-5
D gene: -
CDR3 DNA: TGTGCCAGCAGTTACCAGGCTACTAACTATGGCTACACCTTC
CDR3 protein: CASSYQATNYGYTF

clone size: -
J gene: TRBJ1-5
V gene: TRBV21-1
D gene: -
CDR3 DNA: TGTGCCAGCAGCCGTGGGGTAGGAGGGGGCGAAAGTCAGCCCCAGCATTTT
CDR3 protein: CASSRGVGGGESQPQHF

clone size: -
J gene: TRBJ1-2
V gene: TRBV18
D gene: -
CDR3 DNA: TGTGCCAGCTCACCCCAGGGAAAACTAAGCACCTTC
CDR3 protein: CASSPQGKLSTF

clone size: -
J gene: TRBJ2-2
V gene: TRBV5-1
D gene: TRBD1
CDR3 DNA: TGCGCCAGCAGCTTGGACGGGTACGGACAGGGGAGGACCGGGGAGCTGTTTTTT
CDR3 protein: CASSLDGYGQGRTGELFF

clone size: -
J gene: TRBJ2-7
V gene: TRBV30
D gene: -
CDR3 DNA: TGTGCCTGGAGTATAAACTACGAGCAGTACTTC
CDR3 protein: CAWSINYEQYF

clone size: few
J gene: TRBJ2-2
V gene: TRBV9
D gene: TRBD2
CDR3 DNA: TGTGCCAGCAGCCCACGGGAGGCAACGAACACCGGGGAGCTGTTTTTT
CDR3 protein: CASSPREATNTGELFF

clone size: once
J gene: TRBJ2-7
V gene: TRBV18
D gene: -
CDR3 DNA: TGTGCCAGCTCCTACAGAAAGACCTACGAGCAGTACTTC
CDR3 protein: CASSYRKTYEQYF

clone size: -
J gene: TRBJ1-2
V gene: TRBV27
D gene: TRBD1
CDR3 DNA: TGTGCCAGCAGAACCTCCGGGACAGGGGTTAGGGGCTACACCTTC
CDR3 protein: CASRTSGTGVRGYTF

clone size: -
J gene: TRBJ2-3
V gene: TRBV5-1
D gene: -
CDR3 DNA: TGCGCCAGCAGCTTCTCTGGGGCGGGCACAGATACGCAGTATTTT
CDR3 protein: CASSFSGAGTDTQYF

clone size: -
J gene: TRBJ1-6
V gene: TRBV7-9
D gene: -
CDR3 DNA: TGTGCCAGCAGCTCGGCTCGGGGGTTCGTCGGGGGGCTAAATTCACCCCTCCACTTT
CDR3 protein: CASSSARGFVGGLNSPLHF

clone size: once
J gene: TRBJ1-3
V gene: TRBV29-1
D gene: TRBD1
CDR3 DNA: TGCAGCGTGGAGGACAGGACCTCTGGAAACACCATATATTTT
CDR3 protein: CSVEDRTSGNTIYF

clone size: -
J gene: TRBJ1-6
V gene: TRBV12-3/TRBV12-4
D gene: -
CDR3 DNA: TGTGCCAGCAGTCCTACAGGTTCACCCCTCCACTTT
CDR3 protein: CASSPTGSPLHF

clone size: -
J gene: TRBJ2-3
V gene: TRBV9
D gene: TRBD2
CDR3 DNA: TGTGCCAGCAGCGTAGTTGGCGGGGGGGCGGAAGATACGCAGTATTTT
CDR3 protein: CASSVVGGGAEDTQYF

clone size: -
J gene: TRBJ1-2
V gene: TRBV18
D gene: TRBD1
CDR3 DNA: TGTGCCAGCTCATCTGGACAGGGGCATAACTATGGCTACACCTTC
CDR3 protein: CASSSGQGHNYGYTF

clone size: -
J gene: TRBJ1-6
V gene: TRBV19
D gene: TRBD1
CDR3 DNA: TGTGCCAGTAGTAGCGGACAGGGGCTATATAATTCACCCCTCCACTTT
CDR3 protein: CASSSGQGLYNSPLHF

clone size: -
J gene: TRBJ2-5
V gene: TRBV3-1/TRBV3-2
D gene: -
CDR3 DNA: TGTGCCAGCAGCCAGATGGGGACTCCAGAGACCCAGTACTTC
CDR3 protein: CASSQMGTPETQYF

clone size: -
J gene: TRBJ1-6
V gene: TRBV5-5
D gene: -
CDR3 DNA: TGTGCCAGCAGCTTCACGGAGGTCTCCTATAATTCACCCCTCCACTTT
CDR3 protein: CASSFTEVSYNSPLHF

clone size: -
J gene: TRBJ2-1
V gene: TRBV7-3
D gene: -
CDR3 DNA: TGTGCCAGCAGCTCTCGGGTTGGAGAGCAGTTCTTC
CDR3 protein: CASSSRVGEQFF

clone size: -
J gene: TRBJ2-2
V gene: TRBV5-8
D gene: -
CDR3 DNA: TGTGCCAGCAGAGGACACAACACCGGGGAGCTGTTTTTT
CDR3 protein: CASRGHNTGELFF

clone size: -
J gene: TRBJ1-2
V gene: TRBV4-1
D gene: TRBD1
CDR3 DNA: TGCGCCAGCAGCCCCCAGGACAGGCCCAATGGCTACACCTTC
CDR3 protein: CASSPQDRPNGYTF

clone size: once
J gene: TRBJ2-3
V gene: TRBV7-3
D gene: TRBD2
CDR3 DNA: TGTGCCAGCAGCCCCGGACTAGCGGGGGCTGGGGATACGCAGTATTTT
CDR3 protein: CASSPGLAGAGDTQYF

clone size: few
J gene: TRBJ1-2
V gene: TRBV13
D gene: -
CDR3 DNA: TGTGCCAGCACCCACTTTACTAGGGCGATAATTAACTATGGCTACACCTTC
CDR3 protein: CASTHFTRAIINYGYTF

clone size: -
J gene: TRBJ2-7
V gene: TRBV5-1
D gene: TRBD1
CDR3 DNA: TGCGCCAGCAGCTTGAGGACAGGGGGCTCCTACGAGCAGTACTTC
CDR3 protein: CASSLRTGGSYEQYF

clone size: -
J gene: TRBJ1-6
V gene: TRBV19
D gene: TRBD1
CDR3 DNA: TGTGCCAGTAGTATAGGGGGACAGGGGGCTAATTCACCCCTCCACTTT
CDR3 protein: CASSIGGQGANSPLHF

clone size: -
J gene: TRBJ2-3
V gene: TRBV11-2
D gene: TRBD2
CDR3 DNA: TGTGCCAGCAGAAACCAGCGGGGGGGTAGCACAGATACGCAGTATTTT
CDR3 protein: CASRNQRGGSTDTQYF